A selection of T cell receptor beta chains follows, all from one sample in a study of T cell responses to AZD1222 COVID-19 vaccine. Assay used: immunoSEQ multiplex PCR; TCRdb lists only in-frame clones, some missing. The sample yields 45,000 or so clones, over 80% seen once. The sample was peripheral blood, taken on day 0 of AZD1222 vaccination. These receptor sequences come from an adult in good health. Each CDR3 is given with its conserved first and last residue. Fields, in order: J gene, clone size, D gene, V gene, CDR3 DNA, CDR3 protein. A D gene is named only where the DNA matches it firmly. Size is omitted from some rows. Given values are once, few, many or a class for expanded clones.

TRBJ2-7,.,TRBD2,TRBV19,TGTGCCAGTAGTGGACTAGGTAGCGGAGGCGGGTACGAGCAGTACTTC,CASSGLGSGGGYEQYF
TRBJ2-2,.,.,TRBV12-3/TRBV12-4,TGTGCCAGCAGATTGGGTGGCGGGGAGCTGTTTTTT,CASRLGGGELFF
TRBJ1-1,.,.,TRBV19,TGTGCCAGTAGTATTTTGGGGGAAAGGAAGAACACTGAAGCTTTCTTT,CASSILGERKNTEAFF
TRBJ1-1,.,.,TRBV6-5,TGTGCCAGCAGTTACTCGTGGGTGACTACGGCCACTGAAGCTTTCTTT,CASSYSWVTTATEAFF
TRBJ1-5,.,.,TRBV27,TGTGCCAGCAGCCGAGGGGGGGCAGGTAGAGATCAGCCCCAGCATTTT,CASSRGGAGRDQPQHF
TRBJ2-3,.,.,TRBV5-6,TGTGCCAGCCAAGGGGGTGTTACGCAGTATTTT,CASQGGVTQYF
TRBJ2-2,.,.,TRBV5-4,TGTGCCAGCAGCTTAGGGGATCCGGGGACCGGGGAGCTGTTTTTT,CASSLGDPGTGELFF
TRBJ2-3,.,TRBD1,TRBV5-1,TGCGCCAGCAGCGCAAAGACAGGGGGGGCGGGCACAGATACGCAGTATTTT,CASSAKTGGAGTDTQYF
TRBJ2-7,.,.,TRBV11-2,TGTGCCAGCAGCCCTGACTCGTCCTACGAGCAGTACTTC,CASSPDSSYEQYF
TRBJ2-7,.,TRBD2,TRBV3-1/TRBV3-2,TGTGCCAGCAGCCAAGATAGCGGGAGCATCTACGAGCAGTACTTC,CASSQDSGSIYEQYF
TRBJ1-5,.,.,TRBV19,TGTGCCAGTAGTATAGGAGCCGGATCCGGATATCAGCCCCAGCATTTT,CASSIGAGSGYQPQHF
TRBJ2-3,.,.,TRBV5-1,TGCGCCAGCTTCCTGGGCAGAACTAGCACAGATACGCAGTATTTT,CASFLGRTSTDTQYF
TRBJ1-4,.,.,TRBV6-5,TGTGCCAGCAGTTTGTCCTATCGAAGTCCTAATGAAAAACTGTTTTTT,CASSLSYRSPNEKLFF
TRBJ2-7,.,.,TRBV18,TGTGCCAGCTCACCGGGTCTGGAAAGCTCCTACGAGCAGTACTTC,CASSPGLESSYEQYF
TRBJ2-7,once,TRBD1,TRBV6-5,TGTGCCAGCAGTAGGGGGGACAGGGGCACCTACGAGCAGTACTTC,CASSRGDRGTYEQYF
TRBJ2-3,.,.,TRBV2,TGTGCCAGCCGTAGGGTAGTGCGAGGGGATACGCAGTATTTT,CASRRVVRGDTQYF
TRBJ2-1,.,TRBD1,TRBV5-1,TGCGCCAGCACCATGGGGACAGGGGGCAATGAGCAGTTCTTC,CASTMGTGGNEQFF
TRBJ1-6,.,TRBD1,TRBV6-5,TGTGCCAGCAGTACGACAGGGGCTAATTCACCCCTCCACTTT,CASSTTGANSPLHF
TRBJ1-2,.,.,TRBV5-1,TGCGCCAGCAGCTTGGCCGACGGCCCCTATGGCTACACCTTC,CASSLADGPYGYTF
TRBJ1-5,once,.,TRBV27,TGTGCCAGCAGTTTAGTACTTGGGACCCGAGGGCAGCCCCAGCATTTT,CASSLVLGTRGQPQHF
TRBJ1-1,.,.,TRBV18,TGTGCCAGCTCACCGGGACGGAACACTGAAGCTTTCTTT,CASSPGRNTEAFF
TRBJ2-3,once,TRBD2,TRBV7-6,TGTGCCAGCAGCCCCTCGGGGGGATCACCTCTCACAGATACGCAGTATTTT,CASSPSGGSPLTDTQYF
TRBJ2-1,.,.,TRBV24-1,TGTGCCACCAGTGCCACGGGGAGGCTTTCTCATGAGCAGTTCTTC,CATSATGRLSHEQFF
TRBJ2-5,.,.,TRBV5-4,TGTGCCAGCAGCCGGACGGACATCCAAGAGACCCAGTACTTC,CASSRTDIQETQYF